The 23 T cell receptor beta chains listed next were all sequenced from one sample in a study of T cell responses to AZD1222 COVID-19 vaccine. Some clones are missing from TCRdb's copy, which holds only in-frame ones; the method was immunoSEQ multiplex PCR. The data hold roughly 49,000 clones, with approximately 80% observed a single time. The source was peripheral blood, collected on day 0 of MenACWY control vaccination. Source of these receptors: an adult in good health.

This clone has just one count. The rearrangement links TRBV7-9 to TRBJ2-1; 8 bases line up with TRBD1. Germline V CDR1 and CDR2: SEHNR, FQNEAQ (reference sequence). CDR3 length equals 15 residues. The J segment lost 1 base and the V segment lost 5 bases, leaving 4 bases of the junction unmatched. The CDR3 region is CASSRTGGSYNEQFF. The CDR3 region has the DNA TGTGCCAGCAGCCGTACAGGGGGGTCCTACAATGAGCAGTTCTTC.

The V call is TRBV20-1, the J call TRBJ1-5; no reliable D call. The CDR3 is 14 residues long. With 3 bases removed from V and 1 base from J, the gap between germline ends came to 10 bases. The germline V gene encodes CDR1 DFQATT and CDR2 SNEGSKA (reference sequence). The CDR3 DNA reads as TGCAGTGCTAGTGGGCAGTCGAGCAATCAGCCCCAGCATTTT. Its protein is CSASGQSSNQPQHF.

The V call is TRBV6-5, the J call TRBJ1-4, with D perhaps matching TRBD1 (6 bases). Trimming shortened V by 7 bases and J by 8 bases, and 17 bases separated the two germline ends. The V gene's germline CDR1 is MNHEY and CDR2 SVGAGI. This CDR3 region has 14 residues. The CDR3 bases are TGTGCCAGCACCGATCCCGGGGGCGAGGAAAAACTGTTTTTT. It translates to CASTDPGGEEKLFF.

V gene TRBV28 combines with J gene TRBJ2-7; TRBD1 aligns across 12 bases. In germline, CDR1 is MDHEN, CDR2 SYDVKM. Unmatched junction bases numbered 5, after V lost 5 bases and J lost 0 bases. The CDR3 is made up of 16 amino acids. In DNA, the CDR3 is TGTGCCAGCAGTCCGCCGGGACAGGGGGCCTCCTACGAGCAGTACTTC. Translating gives CASSPPGQGASYEQYF.

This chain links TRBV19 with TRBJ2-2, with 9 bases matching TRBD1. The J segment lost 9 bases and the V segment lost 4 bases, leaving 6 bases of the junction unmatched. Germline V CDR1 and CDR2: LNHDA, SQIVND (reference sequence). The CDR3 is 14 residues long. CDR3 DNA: TGTGCCAGTAGTAGCCCGGGACAGGGCCGGGAGCTGTTTTTT. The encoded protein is CASSSPGQGRELFF.

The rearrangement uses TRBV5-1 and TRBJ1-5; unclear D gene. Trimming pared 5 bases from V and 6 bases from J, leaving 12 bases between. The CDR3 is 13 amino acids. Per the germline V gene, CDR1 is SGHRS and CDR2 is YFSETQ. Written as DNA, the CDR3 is TGCGCCAGCAGGTCCGGGGTTAGTCAGCCCCAGCATTTT. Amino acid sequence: CASRSGVSQPQHF.

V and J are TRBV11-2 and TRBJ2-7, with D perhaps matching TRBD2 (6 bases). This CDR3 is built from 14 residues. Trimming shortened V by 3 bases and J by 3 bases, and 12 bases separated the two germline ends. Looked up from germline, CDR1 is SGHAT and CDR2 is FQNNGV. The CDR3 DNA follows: TGTGCCAGCAGCTTGGGGGACTCCCTCTACGAGCAGTACTTC. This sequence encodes CASSLGDSLYEQYF.

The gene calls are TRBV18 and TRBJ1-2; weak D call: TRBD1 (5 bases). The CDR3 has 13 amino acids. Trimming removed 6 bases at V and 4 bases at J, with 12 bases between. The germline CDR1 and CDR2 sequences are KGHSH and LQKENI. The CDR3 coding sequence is TGTGCCAGCTCGGGGGTACCCAGCTATGGCTACACCTTC. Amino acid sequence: CASSGVPSYGYTF.

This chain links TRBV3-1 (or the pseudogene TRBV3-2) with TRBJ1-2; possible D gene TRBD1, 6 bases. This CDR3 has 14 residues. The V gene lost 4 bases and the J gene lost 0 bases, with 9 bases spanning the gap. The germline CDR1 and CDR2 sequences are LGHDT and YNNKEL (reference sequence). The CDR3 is CASSRTEANYGYTF. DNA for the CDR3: TGTGCCAGCAGCCGGACAGAAGCTAACTATGGCTACACCTTC.

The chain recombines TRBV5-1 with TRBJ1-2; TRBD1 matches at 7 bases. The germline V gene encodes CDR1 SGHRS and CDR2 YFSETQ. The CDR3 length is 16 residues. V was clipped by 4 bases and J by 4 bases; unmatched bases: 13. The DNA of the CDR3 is TGCGCCAGCAGCAGAGCCCCGGGACAGCGGATCTATGGCTACACCTTC. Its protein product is CASSRAPGQRIYGYTF.

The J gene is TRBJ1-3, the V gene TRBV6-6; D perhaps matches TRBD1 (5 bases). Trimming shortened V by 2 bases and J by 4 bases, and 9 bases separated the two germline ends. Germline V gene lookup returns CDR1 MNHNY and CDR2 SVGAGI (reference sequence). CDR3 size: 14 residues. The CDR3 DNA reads TGTGCCAGCAGTTACCGGGGCGCGGGAAACACCATATATTTT. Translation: CASSYRGAGNTIYF.

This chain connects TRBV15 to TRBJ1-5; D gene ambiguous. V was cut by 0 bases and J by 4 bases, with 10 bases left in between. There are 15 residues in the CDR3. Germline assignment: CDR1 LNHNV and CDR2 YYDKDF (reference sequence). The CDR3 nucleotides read TGTGCCACCAGCAGAGATAGCGTCCGGAATCAGCCCCAGCATTTT. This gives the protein CATSRDSVRNQPQHF.

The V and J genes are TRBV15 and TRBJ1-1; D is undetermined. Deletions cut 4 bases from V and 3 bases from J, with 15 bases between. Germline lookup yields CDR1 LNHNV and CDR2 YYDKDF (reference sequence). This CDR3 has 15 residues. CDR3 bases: TGTGCCACCAGCACAGACTGGGGTGGAGACACTGAAGCTTTCTTT. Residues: CATSTDWGGDTEAFF.

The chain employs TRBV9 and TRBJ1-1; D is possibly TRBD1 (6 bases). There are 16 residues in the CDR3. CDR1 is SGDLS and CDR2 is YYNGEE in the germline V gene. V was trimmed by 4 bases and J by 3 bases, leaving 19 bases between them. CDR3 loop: CASSHGGREGDTEAFF. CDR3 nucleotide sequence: TGTGCCAGCAGCCACGGCGGACGTGAGGGGGACACTGAAGCTTTCTTT.

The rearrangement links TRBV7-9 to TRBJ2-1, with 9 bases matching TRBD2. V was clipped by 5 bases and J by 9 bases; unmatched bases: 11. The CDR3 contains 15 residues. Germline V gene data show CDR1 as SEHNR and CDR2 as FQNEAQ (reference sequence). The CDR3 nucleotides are TGTGCCAGCAGCATACTTAGCGGGAGATCGGTTGAGCAGTTCTTC. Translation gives CASSILSGRSVEQFF.

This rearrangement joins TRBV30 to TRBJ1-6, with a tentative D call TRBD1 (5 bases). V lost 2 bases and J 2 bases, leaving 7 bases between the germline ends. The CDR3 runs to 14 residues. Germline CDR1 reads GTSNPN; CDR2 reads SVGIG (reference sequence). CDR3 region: CAWSPDTYNSPLHF. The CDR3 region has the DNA TGTGCCTGGAGTCCGGACACCTATAATTCACCCCTCCACTTT. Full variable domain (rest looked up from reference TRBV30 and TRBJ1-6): SQTIHQWPATLVQPVGSPLSLECTVEGTSNPNLYWYRQAAGRGLQLLFYSVGIGQISSEVPQNLSASRPQDRQFILSSKKLLLSDSGFYLCAWSPDTYNSPLHFGNGTRLTVT.

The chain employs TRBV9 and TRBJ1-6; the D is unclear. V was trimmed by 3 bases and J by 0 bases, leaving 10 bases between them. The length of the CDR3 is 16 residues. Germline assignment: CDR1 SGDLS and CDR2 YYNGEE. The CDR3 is CASSAQPSSYNSPLHF. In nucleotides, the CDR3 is TGTGCCAGCAGCGCACAGCCGAGCTCCTATAATTCACCCCTCCACTTT.

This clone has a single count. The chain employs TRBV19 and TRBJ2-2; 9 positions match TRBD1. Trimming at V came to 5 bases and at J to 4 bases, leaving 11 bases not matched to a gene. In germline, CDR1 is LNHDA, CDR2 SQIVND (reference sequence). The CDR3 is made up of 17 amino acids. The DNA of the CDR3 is TGTGCCAGTAGTGAACCTCCGGGACAGGGAGTCACCGGGGAGCTGTTTTTT. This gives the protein CASSEPPGQGVTGELFF.

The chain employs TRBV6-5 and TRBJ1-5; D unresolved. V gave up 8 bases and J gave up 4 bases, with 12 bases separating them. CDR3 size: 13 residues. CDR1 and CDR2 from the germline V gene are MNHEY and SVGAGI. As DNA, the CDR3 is TGTGCCAGCCGACTCGACCGAAATCAGCCCCAGCATTTT. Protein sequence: CASRLDRNQPQHF.

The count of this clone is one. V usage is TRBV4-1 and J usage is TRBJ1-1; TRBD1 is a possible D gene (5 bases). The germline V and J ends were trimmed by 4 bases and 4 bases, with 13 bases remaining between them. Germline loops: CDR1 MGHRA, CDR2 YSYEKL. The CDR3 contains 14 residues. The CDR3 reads CASSPRVGTTEAFF. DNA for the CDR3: TGCGCCAGCAGCCCCCGGGTCGGGACCACTGAAGCTTTCTTT.

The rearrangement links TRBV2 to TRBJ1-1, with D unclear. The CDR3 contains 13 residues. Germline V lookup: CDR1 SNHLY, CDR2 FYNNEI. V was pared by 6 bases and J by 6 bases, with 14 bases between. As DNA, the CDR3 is TGTGCCAGCAGCGCCCACCAGGCGGCTGAAGCTTTCTTT. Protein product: CASSAHQAAEAFF.

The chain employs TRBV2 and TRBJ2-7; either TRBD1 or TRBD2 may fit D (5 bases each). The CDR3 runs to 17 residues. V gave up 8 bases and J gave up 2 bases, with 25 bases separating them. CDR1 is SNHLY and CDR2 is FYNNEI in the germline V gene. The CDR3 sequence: CASHPTMVAGRPYEQYF. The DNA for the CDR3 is TGTGCCAGCCATCCTACAATGGTAGCAGGGAGACCCTACGAGCAGTACTTC.

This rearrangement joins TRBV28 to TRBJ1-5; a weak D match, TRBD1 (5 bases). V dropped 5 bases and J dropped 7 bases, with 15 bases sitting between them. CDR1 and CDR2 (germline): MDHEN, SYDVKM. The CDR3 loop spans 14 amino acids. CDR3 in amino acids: CASSIRGMGQPQHF. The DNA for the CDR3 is TGTGCCAGCAGTATTCGGGGGATGGGGCAGCCCCAGCATTTT.